The present T cell receptor (beta chain) was sequenced within a study of T cell repertoires in aging, cancer and after chemotherapy. General study results and limits: Compared with age-matched healthy donors, untreated hematological or solid cancer patients showed higher blood TCR clonality. In each cancer cohort, median generation probability increased across chemotherapy, suggesting thymic output rebounded.

Sample share makes this clonotype medium-sized. Antigen unknown. Rearranged V-D-J TRB sequences were amplified with a mixed TRB-A/B primer pool. TCRdb analysed the multiplex PCR reads with MiXCR anew, one entry per CDR3 protein. The sample shows more than 2,000 distinct CDR3 sequences, 33% of them seen only once. The template was genomic DNA from peripheral blood, not RNA. Germline V gene data show CDR1 as KGHSH and CDR2 as LQKENI. Unmatched junction bases numbered 7, after V lost 7 bases and J lost 5 bases. The CDR3 contains 14 residues. The TCR comes from a human donor with a solid tumor. Source material: blood. This chain links TRBV18 with TRBJ2-1, with TRBD2 matching over 8 bases. The CDR3 loop is CASFDSGMDNEQFF. The CDR3 DNA is TGTGCCAGCTTCGATAGCGGGATGGACAATGAGCAGTTCTTC.